This T cell receptor (beta chain) derives from a study of cytomegalovirus exposure and HLA in healthy donors. This clone showed up just once. Trimming took 3 bases from V and 0 from J; bases not matched to a gene: 6. This CDR3 region has 19 residues. CDR1 is SGHVS and CDR2 is FNYEAQ in the germline V gene. Here immunoSEQ multiplex PCR was the method, and the copy in TCRdb shows in-frame clones only, minus some. The sample holds over 110,000 clones; about 86% are singletons and the top ten take just under 3%. The specimen was PBMCs. This chain uses TRBV7-6 with TRBJ2-2; the match to TRBD2 covers 14 bases. This clonotype originated in a young man in good health and CMV-seronegative. CDR3 loop: CASSFAVTSGRANTGELFF. The DNA of the CDR3 is TGTGCCAGCAGCTTCGCGGTGACTAGCGGGAGGGCGAACACCGGGGAGCTGTTTTTT.